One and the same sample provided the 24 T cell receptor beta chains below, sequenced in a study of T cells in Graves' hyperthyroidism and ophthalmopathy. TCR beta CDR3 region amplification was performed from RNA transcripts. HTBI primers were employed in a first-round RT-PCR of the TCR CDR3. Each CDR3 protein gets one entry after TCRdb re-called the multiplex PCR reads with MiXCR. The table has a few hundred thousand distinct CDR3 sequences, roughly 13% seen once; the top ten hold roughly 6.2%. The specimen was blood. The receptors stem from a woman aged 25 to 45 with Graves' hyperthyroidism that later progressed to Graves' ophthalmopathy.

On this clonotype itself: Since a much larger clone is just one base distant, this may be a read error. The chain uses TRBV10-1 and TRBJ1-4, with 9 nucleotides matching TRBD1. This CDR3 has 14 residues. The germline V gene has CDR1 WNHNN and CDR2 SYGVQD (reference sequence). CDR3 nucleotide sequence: TGCGCCAGCAGCACCGGGACAGGGAATGAAAAACCGTTTTTT. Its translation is CASSTGTGNEKPFF.

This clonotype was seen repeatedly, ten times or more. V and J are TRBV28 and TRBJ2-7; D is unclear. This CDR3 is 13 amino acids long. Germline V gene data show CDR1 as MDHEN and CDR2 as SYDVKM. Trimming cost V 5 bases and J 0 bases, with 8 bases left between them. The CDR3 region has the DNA TGTGCCAGCAGTACGACAAACTCCTACGAGCAGTACTTC. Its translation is CASSTTNSYEQYF.

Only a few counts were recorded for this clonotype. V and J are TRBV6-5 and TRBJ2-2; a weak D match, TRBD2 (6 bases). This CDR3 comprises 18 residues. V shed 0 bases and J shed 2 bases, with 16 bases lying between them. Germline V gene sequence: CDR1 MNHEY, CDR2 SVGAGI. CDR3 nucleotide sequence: TGTGCCAGCAGTTACTCGTGGTTTCCGGGAGCAAACACCGGGGAGCTGTTTTTT. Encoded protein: CASSYSWFPGANTGELFF.

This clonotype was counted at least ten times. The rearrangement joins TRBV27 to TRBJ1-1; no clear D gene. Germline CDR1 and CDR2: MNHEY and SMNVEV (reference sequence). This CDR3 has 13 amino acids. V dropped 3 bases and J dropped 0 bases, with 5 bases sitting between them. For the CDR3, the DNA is TGTGCCAGCAGTTTCAGGATGAACACTGAAGCTTTCTTT. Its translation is CASSFRMNTEAFF.

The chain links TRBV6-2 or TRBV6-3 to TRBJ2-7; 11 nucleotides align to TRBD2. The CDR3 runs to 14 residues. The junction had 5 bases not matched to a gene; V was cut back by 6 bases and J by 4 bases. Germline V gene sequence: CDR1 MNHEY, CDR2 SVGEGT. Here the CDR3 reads CASRTSGRIYEQYF. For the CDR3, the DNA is TGTGCCAGCAGAACTAGCGGGAGAATTTACGAGCAGTACTTC.

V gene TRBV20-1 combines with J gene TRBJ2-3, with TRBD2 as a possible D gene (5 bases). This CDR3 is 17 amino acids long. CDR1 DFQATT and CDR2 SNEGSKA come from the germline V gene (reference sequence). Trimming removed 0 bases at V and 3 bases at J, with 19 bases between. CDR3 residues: CSARDEGRHEWTDTQYF. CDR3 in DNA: TGCAGTGCTAGAGATGAGGGAAGACATGAATGGACAGATACGCAGTATTTT.

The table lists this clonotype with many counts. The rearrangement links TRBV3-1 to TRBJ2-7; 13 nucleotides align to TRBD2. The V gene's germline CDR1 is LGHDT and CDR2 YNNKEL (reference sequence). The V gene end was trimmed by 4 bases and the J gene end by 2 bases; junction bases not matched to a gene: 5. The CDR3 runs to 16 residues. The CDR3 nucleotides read TGTGCCAGCAGCCCTAACGGACTAGCGGGAGCCTACGAGCAGTACTTC. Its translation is CASSPNGLAGAYEQYF.

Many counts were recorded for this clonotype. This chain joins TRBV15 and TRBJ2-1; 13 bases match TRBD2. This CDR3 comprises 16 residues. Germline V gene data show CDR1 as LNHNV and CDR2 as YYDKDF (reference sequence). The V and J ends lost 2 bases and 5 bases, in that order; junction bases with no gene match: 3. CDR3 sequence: CATSRRTSGSHNEQFF. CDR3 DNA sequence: TGTGCCACCAGCAGACGGACTAGCGGGAGTCACAATGAGCAGTTCTTC.

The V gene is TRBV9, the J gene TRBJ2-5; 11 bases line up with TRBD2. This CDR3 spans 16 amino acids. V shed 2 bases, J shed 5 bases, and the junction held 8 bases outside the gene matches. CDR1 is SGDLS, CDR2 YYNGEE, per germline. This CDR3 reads CASSVGTSGGGETQYF. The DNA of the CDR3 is TGTGCCAGCAGCGTCGGGACTAGCGGAGGCGGGGAGACCCAGTACTTC.

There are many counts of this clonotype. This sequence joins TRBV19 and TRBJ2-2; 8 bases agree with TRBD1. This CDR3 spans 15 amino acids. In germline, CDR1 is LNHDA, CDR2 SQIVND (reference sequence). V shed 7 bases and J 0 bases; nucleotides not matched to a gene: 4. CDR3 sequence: CASTPRGPNTGELFF. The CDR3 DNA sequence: TGTGCCAGTACCCCCAGGGGGCCGAACACCGGGGAGCTGTTTTTT.

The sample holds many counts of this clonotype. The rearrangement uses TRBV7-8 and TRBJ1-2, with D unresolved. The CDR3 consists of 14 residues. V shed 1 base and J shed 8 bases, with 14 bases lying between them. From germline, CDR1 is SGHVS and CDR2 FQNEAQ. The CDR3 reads CASSLESASRGYTF. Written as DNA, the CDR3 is TGTGCCAGCAGCTTAGAGTCGGCCAGCCGCGGCTACACCTTC.

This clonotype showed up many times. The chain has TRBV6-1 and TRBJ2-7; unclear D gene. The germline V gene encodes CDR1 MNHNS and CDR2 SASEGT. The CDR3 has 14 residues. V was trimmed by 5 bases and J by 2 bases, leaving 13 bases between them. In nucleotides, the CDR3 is TGTGCCAGCAGTCTCCGGGCTTCCCCCTACGAGCAGTACTTC. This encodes CASSLRASPYEQYF.

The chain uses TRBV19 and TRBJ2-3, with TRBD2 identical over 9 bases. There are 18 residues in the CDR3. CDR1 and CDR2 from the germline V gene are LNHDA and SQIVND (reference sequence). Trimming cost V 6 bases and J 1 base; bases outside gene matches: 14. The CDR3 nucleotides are TGTGCCAGTAGGCCCCTTGGGGTAGCGGGAGTTGGCACAGATACGCAGTATTTT. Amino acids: CASRPLGVAGVGTDTQYF.

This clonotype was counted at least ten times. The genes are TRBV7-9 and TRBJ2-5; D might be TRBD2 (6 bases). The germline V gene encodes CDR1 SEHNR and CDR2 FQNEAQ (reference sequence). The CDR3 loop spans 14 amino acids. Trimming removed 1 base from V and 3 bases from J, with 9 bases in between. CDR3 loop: CASSLVGGEETQYF. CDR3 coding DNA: TGTGCCAGCAGCTTAGTGGGAGGCGAAGAGACCCAGTACTTC.

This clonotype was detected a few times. DNA for the CDR3: TGTGCCAGCAGCCCACCGGGAGCTAGCAATCAGCCCCAGCATTTT. It yields the protein CASSPPGASNQPQHF. The chain has TRBV7-9 and TRBJ1-5, with D hard to call. Germline values: CDR1 SEHNR, CDR2 FQNEAQ (reference sequence). The CDR3 spans 15 residues. Trimming pared 5 bases from V and 0 bases from J, leaving 11 bases between.

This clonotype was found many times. CDR3 coding DNA: TGCAGTGCTAGGGACAGGTCCTTAAAGAGCTCCTACAATGAGCAGTTCTTC. This gives the protein CSARDRSLKSSYNEQFF. The genes are TRBV20-1 and TRBJ2-1, with TRBD1 matching 7 bases. Germline trimming cut 3 bases from V and 0 bases from J; bases unmatched to any gene: 11. Per the germline V gene, CDR1 is DFQATT and CDR2 is SNEGSKA (reference sequence). There are 17 residues in the CDR3.

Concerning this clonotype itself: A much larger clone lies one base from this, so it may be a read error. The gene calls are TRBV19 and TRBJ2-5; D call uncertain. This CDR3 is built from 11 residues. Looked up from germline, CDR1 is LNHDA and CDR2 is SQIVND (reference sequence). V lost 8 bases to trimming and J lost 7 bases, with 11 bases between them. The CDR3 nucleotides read TGTGCCAGTGGCAGTAAAGGGACCCAGTACTTC. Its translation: CASGSKGTQYF.

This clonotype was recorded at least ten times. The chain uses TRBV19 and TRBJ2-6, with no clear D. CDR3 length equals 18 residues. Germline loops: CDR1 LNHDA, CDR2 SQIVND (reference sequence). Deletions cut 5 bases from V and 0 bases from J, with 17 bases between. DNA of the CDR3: TGTGCCAGTAGTGTCTCACCACTATTCAGCTCTGGGGCCAACGTCCTGACTTTC. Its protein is CASSVSPLFSSGANVLTF. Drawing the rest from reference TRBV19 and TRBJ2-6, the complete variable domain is DGGITQSPKYLFRKEGQNVTLSCEQNLNHDAMYWYRQDPGQGLRLIYYSQIVNDFQKGDIAEGYSVSREKKESFPLTVTSAQKNPTAFYLCASSVSPLFSSGANVLTFGAGSRLTVL.

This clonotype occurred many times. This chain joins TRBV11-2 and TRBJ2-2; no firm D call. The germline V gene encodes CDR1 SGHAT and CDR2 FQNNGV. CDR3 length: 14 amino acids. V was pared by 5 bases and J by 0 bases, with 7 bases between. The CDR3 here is CASSLPPNTGELFF. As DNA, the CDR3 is TGTGCCAGCAGCCTCCCACCGAACACCGGGGAGCTGTTTTTT.

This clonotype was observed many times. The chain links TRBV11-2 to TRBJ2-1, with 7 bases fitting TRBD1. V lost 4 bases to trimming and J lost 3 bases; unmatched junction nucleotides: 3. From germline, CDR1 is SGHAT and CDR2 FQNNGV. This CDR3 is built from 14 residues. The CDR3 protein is CASSYGTVYNEQFF. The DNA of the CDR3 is TGTGCCAGCAGCTACGGGACAGTCTACAATGAGCAGTTCTTC. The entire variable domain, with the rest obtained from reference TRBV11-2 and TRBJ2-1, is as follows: EAGVAQSPRYKIIEKRQSVAFWCNPISGHATLYWYQQILGQGPKLLIQFQNNGVVDDSQLPKDRFSAERLKGVDSTLKIQPAKLEDSAVYLCASSYGTVYNEQFFGPGTRLTVL.

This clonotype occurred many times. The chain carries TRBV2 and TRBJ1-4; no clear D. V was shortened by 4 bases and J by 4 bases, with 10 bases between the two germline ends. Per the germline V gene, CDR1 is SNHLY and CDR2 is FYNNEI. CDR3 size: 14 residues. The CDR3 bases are TGTGCCAGCAGTGCGTCGGTGTTTAATGAAAAACTGTTTTTT. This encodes CASSASVFNEKLFF.

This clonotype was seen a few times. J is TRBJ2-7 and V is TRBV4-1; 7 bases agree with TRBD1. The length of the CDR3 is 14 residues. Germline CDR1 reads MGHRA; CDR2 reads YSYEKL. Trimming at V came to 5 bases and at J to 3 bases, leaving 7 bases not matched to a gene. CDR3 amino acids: CASSVRDSDYEQYF. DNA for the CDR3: TGCGCCAGCAGCGTCCGGGACAGTGACTACGAGCAGTACTTC.

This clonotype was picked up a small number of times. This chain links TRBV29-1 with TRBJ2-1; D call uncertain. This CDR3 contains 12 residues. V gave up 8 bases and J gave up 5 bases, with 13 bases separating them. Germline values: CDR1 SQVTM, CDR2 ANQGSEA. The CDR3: CSILADHNEQFF. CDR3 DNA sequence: TGCAGCATATTAGCAGACCACAATGAGCAGTTCTTC.

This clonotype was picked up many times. The CDR3 DNA follows: TGTGCCAGCAGCCAAGAAGACAGAAACACTGAAGCTTTCTTT. Translated: CASSQEDRNTEAFF. The gene calls are TRBV3-1 and TRBJ1-1; perhaps TRBD1 as D (5 bases). V shed 0 bases and J shed 2 bases, with 7 bases lying between them. Germline-derived CDR1 and CDR2 are LGHDT and YNNKEL (reference sequence). CDR3 length: 14 residues.